These 23 T cell receptor beta chains came from one sample sequenced in a study of Graves' ophthalmopathy and Graves' hyperthyroidism. From RNA, the CDR3 regions of TCR beta chains were amplified and sequenced. First-round RT-PCR relied on HTBI primers, and a second-round multiplex PCR came next. TCRdb redid the calling of the multiplex PCR reads with MiXCR, one entry per CDR3 protein. The sample lists about 740,000 distinct CDR3 sequences; 40% were seen once. The sequenced sample consisted of peripheral blood. The source of these receptors is an adult man with Graves' ophthalmopathy.

As concerns this clonotype: Relative to the germline gene, one junction end is altered; a read error may explain this. This chain connects TRBV2 to TRBJ1-1; D call uncertain. This CDR3 contains 15 residues. Germline CDR1 reads SNHLY; CDR2 reads FYNNEI. The CDR3 nucleotides are TGTGCCAGCAGTTACTCGAGGGATACGAACATTGAAGCTTTCTTT. Its protein product is CASSYSRDTNIEAFF.

Of note for this clonotype: Germline is not matched at one junction end, which may reflect a read error. The chain couples TRBV15 to TRBJ1-6; 8 bases map to TRBD1. The CDR3 is made up of 15 amino acids. CDR1 and CDR2 (germline): LNHNV, YYDKDF (reference sequence). CDR3: CATSRGTGNRSPLRF. The CDR3, as DNA: TGTGCCACCAGCAGAGGGACAGGGAACCGCTCACCCCTCCGCTTT.

In this sample, this clonotype turned up many times. J is TRBJ1-2 and V is TRBV12-3 or TRBV12-4; 8 bases match TRBD1. The CDR3 is 15 amino acids. V lost 5 bases and J lost 4; bases outside the gene matches: 9. The CDR3 coding sequence is TGTGCCAGCAGTGGCCGGGACAGGAACTCCTATGGCTACACCTTC. It encodes CASSGRDRNSYGYTF.

The rearrangement joins TRBV2 to TRBJ2-5; 8 nucleotides line up with TRBD2. Germline V CDR1 and CDR2: SNHLY, FYNNEI. The V and J ends lost 5 bases and 4 bases, in that order; junction bases with no gene match: 15. CDR3 length: 17 residues. The CDR3 spells CASSYPSHRGGGETQYF. CDR3 DNA: TGTGCCAGCAGTTACCCAAGCCACCGGGGGGGCGGAGAGACCCAGTACTTC.

The chain is built from TRBV7-9 and TRBJ2-5; TRBD1 agrees at 7 bases. V was pared by 4 bases and J by 5 bases, with 13 bases of the junction left unmatched. The CDR3 has 16 amino acids. Germline-derived CDR1 and CDR2 are SEHNR and FQNEAQ (reference sequence). The CDR3 nucleotides read TGTGCCAGCAGCTACAAAACGACAGGGTGGGACGAGACCCAGTACTTC. It is translated as CASSYKTTGWDETQYF.

This chain links TRBV20-1 with TRBJ2-7, with 7 bases matching TRBD2. CDR3 length: 12 amino acids. V lost 6 bases, J lost 7 bases, and 9 bases stayed unmatched. Germline V gene data show CDR1 as DFQATT and CDR2 as SNEGSKA (reference sequence). CDR3: CSAHTSAREQYF. The CDR3 DNA is TGCAGTGCCCATACTAGCGCAAGGGAGCAGTACTTC.

This clonotype appeared a few times. The CDR3 bases are TGTGCCAGCAGTTTTACAATGAGCACAGATACGCAGTATTTT. Amino acids: CASSFTMSTDTQYF. The genes are TRBV28 and TRBJ2-3; D remains ambiguous. The CDR3 runs 14 residues. Between the trimmed V and J ends, which lost 3 bases and 0 bases, there was a span of 7 bases. The germline V gene encodes CDR1 MDHEN and CDR2 SYDVKM. Supplemented by reference TRBV28 and TRBJ2-3, the full variable domain reads DVKVTQSSRYLVKRTGEKVFLECVQDMDHENMFWYRQDPGLGLRLIYFSYDVKMKEKGDIPEGYSVSREKKERFSLILESASTNQTSMYLCASSFTMSTDTQYFGPGTRLTVL.

J is TRBJ1-4 and V is TRBV2; 8 positions match TRBD1. The V and J ends lost 3 bases and 11 bases, in that order; junction bases with no gene match: 2. The CDR3 extends over 12 amino acids. Germline CDR1 reads SNHLY; CDR2 reads FYNNEI. CDR3 sequence: CASSDRQGKLFF. The CDR3 DNA reads TGTGCCAGCAGTGACAGACAGGGGAAACTGTTTTTT.

This clonotype has just a few counts. The chain couples TRBV20-1 to TRBJ2-7, with 7 bases that match TRBD2. With 5 bases clipped from V and 3 bases from J, the junction kept 7 bases outside the gene matches. The CDR3 totals 13 residues. CDR1 DFQATT and CDR2 SNEGSKA come from the germline V gene (reference sequence). CDR3 loop: CSAHPGLNYEQYF. The CDR3 nucleotides are TGCAGTGCTCATCCGGGACTAAACTACGAGCAGTACTTC.

The V and J genes are TRBV29-1 and TRBJ1-1; TRBD1 might be the D (6 bases). This CDR3 has 12 residues. Germline V gene lookup returns CDR1 SQVTM and CDR2 ANQGSEA. The CDR3 sequence: CSRDTMNTEAFF. CDR3 nucleotides: TGCAGTAGGGACACGATGAACACTGAAGCTTTCTTT. Full variable domain (rest looked up from reference TRBV29-1 and TRBJ1-1): SAVISQKPSRDICQRGTSLTIQCQVDSQVTMMFWYRQQPGQSLTLIATANQGSEATYESGFVIDKFPISRPNLTFSTLTVSNMSPEDSSIYLCSRDTMNTEAFFGQGTRLTVV.

Only a few counts were recorded for this clonotype. V usage is TRBV12-3 or TRBV12-4 and J usage is TRBJ2-5; TRBD2 matches at 10 bases. The V segment lost 6 bases and the J segment 1 base; nucleotides outside the gene matches: 8. The CDR3 covers 16 residues. The CDR3 nucleotides read TGTGCCAGCAGCCAACAAAGGACTAGCGGCCAAGAGACCCAGTACTTC. This translates into CASSQQRTSGQETQYF.

This clonotype was recorded many times. J is TRBJ1-1 and V is TRBV2; TRBD1 might be the D (6 bases). The germline V gene has CDR1 SNHLY and CDR2 FYNNEI. Trimming cost V 7 bases and J 4 bases, with 10 bases left between them. The CDR3 is 12 amino acids. CDR3 sequence: CASKGGPTEAFF. As DNA, the CDR3 is TGTGCCAGCAAAGGGGGTCCCACTGAAGCTTTCTTT.

Remarks on this clonotype: The junction departs from the called germline gene at one end, perhaps through a read error. The V and J genes are TRBV20-1 and TRBJ1-5; TRBD1 is a possible D gene (6 bases). From germline, CDR1 is DFQATT and CDR2 SNEGSKA (reference sequence). This CDR3 contains 12 residues. The chain's CDR3 is CSAASGDQPRHF. The CDR3 DNA follows: TGCAGTGCCGCGTCAGGGGACCAGCCCCGGCATTTT.

The chain is built from TRBV12-3 or TRBV12-4 and TRBJ1-2, with D perhaps matching TRBD1 (5 bases). This CDR3 spans 13 amino acids. V dropped 5 bases and J dropped 5 bases, with 12 bases sitting between them. This chain's CDR3 is CASSEYGAYGYTF. CDR3 DNA: TGTGCCAGCAGTGAATACGGGGCTTATGGCTACACCTTC.

This clonotype came up a few times. The chain couples TRBV11-2 to TRBJ1-5; a possible D gene is TRBD1 (5 bases). The germline gives CDR1 SGHAT, CDR2 FQNNGV. This CDR3 has 13 amino acids. V lost 5 bases and J 9 bases, leaving 14 bases between the germline ends. The CDR3 DNA reads TGTGCCAGCAGCGACGACAGTATTGGGCCCCAGCATTTT. Its protein is CASSDDSIGPQHF.

The chain combines TRBV24-1 with TRBJ1-5; TRBD1 is a possible D gene (5 bases). V lost 12 bases to trimming and J lost 6 bases, with 17 bases between them. The CDR3 consists of 13 residues. Germline V CDR1 and CDR2: KGHDR, SFDVKD. DNA for the CDR3: TGTGCCTGGGGAGGCAGGGAAGGTCAGCCCCAGCATTTT. Translating gives CAWGGREGQPQHF.

In regard to this clonotype: This may be a read error, as it is one base from a much larger clone. This chain connects TRBV2 to TRBJ2-7; TRBD1 is a possible D gene (5 bases). V gave up 10 bases and J gave up 1 base, with 17 bases separating them. The CDR3 runs to 14 residues. CDR1 and CDR2 (germline): SNHLY, FYNNEI. The CDR3 spells CATRWGRPSYEQYF. In DNA form, the CDR3 reads TGTGCCACCAGATGGGGCAGGCCTTCCTACGAGCAGTACTTC.

The chain combines TRBV11-3 with TRBJ2-7; the match to TRBD2 covers 13 bases. Looked up from germline, CDR1 is SGHNT and CDR2 is YENEEA. V lost 6 bases to trimming and J lost 6 bases; unmatched junction nucleotides: 8. CDR3 size: 15 residues. In DNA form, the CDR3 reads TGTGCCAGCAGTCTTGGACTAGCGGGAGTTCGCGAGCAGTACTTC. This gives the protein CASSLGLAGVREQYF.

About this clonotype: An end of the junction does not agree with germline; a read error may underlie this. The J gene is TRBJ2-5, the V gene TRBV10-3; 7 nucleotides agree with TRBD1. There are 15 residues in the CDR3. Germline V gene lookup returns CDR1 ENHRY and CDR2 SYGVKD. CDR3 sequence reads: CASSLAGGSRETRYF. DNA for the CDR3: TGTGCCAGCAGCTTGGCAGGGGGTAGTAGGGAGACCCGGTACTTC.

There are many counts of this clonotype. The CDR3 DNA reads TGCGCCAGTTCGGACGGTGGCTCTGGAAACACCATATATTTT. It yields the protein CASSDGGSGNTIYF. This rearrangement joins TRBV10-1 to TRBJ1-3; D gene ambiguous. V was clipped by 9 bases and J by 0 bases, with 12 bases between them. Germline CDR1 is WNHNN and CDR2 is SYGVQD (reference sequence). CDR3 length: 14 amino acids.

The gene calls are TRBV5-4 and TRBJ2-5; 9 bases map to TRBD1. V lost 3 bases and J lost 4; bases outside the gene matches: 7. Per germline, CDR1 SGHNT and CDR2 YYREEE (reference sequence). The CDR3 length is 15 residues. The CDR3 bases are TGTGCCAGCAGCTCAAGTCCGGGACAGGGAGAGACCCAGTACTTC. It specifies CASSSSPGQGETQYF.

V gene TRBV20-1 combines with J gene TRBJ1-2, with 7 bases aligning to TRBD1. V dropped 3 bases and J dropped 5; count of bases not matched to a gene: 12. CDR1 and CDR2 from the germline V gene are DFQATT and SNEGSKA (reference sequence). This CDR3 comprises 15 residues. CDR3 bases: TGCAGTGCTAGGGGAAACAGGGGTGTGGTGTATGGCTACACCTTC. Amino acids: CSARGNRGVVYGYTF.

The sample holds many counts of this clonotype. The rearrangement uses TRBV7-8 and TRBJ2-5; 12 positions match TRBD2. Germline CDR1 and CDR2: SGHVS and FQNEAQ. The CDR3 spans 16 residues. Trimming cost V 2 bases and J 7 bases; bases outside gene matches: 8. Here the CDR3 reads CASSLLAGGLWRTQYF. The DNA for the CDR3 is TGTGCCAGCAGCTTACTAGCGGGGGGGCTTTGGCGGACCCAGTACTTC.